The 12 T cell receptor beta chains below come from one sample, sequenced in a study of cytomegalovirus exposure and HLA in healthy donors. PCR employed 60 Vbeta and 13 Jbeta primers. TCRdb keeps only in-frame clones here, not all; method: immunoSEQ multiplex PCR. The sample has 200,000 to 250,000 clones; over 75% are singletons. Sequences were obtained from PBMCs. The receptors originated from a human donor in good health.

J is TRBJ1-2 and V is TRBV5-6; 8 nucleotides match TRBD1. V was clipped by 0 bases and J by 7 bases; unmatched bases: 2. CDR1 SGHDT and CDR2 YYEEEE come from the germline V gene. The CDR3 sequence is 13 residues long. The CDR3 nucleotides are TGTGCCAGCAGCTTGGGGGACAGGAGTGGCTACACCTTC. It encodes CASSLGDRSGYTF.

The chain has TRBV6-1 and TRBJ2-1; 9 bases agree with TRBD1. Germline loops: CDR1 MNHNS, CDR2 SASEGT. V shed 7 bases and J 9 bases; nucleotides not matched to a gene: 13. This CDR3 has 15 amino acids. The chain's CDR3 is CASNRQGVKDTEQFF. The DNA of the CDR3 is TGTGCCAGCAACCGACAGGGGGTTAAGGATACTGAGCAGTTCTTC.

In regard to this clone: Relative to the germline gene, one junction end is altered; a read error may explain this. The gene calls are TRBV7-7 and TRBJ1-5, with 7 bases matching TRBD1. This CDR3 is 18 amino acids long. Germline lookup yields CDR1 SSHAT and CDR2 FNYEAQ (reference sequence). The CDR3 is CASRRTGNRGYSNQPQHF. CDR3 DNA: TGTGCTAGCAGGCGGACAGGCAATAGGGGTTATAGCAATCAGCCCCAGCATTTT.

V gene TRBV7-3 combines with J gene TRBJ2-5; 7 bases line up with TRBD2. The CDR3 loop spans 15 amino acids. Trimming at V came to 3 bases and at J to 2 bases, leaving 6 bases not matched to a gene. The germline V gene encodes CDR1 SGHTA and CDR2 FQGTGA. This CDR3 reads CASSFNPGLQETQYF. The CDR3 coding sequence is TGTGCCAGCAGCTTCAATCCGGGACTACAAGAGACCCAGTACTTC.

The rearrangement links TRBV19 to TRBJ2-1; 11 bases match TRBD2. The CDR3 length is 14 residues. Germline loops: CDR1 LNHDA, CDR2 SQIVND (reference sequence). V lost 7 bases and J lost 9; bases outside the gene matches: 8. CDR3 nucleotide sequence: TGTGCCAGTAACGTAGCACTAGCGGGAGCTGAGCAGTTCTTC. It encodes CASNVALAGAEQFF.

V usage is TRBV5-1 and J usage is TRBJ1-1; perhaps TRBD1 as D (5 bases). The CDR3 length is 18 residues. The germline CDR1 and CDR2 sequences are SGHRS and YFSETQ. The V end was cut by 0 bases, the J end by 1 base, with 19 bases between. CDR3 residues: CASSLGRPPGVKNTEAFF. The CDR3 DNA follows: TGCGCCAGCAGCTTGGGGCGACCCCCGGGGGTTAAGAACACTGAAGCTTTCTTT.

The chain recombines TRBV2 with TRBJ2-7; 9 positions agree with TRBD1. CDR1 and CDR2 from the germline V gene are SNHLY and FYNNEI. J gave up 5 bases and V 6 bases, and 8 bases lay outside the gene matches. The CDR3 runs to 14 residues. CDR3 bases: TGTGCCAGCAGCCGATTGACAGGGGGTAACGAGCAGTACTTC. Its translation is CASSRLTGGNEQYF.

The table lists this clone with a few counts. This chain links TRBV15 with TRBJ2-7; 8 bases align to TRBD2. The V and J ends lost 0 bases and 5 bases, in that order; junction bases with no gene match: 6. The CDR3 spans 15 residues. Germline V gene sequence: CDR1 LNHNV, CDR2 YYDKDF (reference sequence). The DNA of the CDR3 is TGTGCCACCAGCAGAGAGAGCGGGAGCATCGACGAGCAGTACTTC. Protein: CATSRESGSIDEQYF.

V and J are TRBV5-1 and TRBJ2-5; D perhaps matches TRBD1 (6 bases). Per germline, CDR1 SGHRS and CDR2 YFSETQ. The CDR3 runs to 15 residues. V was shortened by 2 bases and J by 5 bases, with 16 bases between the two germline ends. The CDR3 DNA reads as TGCGCCAGCAGCTTCGCAGGGGCCTTTCGGGAGACCCAGTACTTC. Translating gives CASSFAGAFRETQYF.

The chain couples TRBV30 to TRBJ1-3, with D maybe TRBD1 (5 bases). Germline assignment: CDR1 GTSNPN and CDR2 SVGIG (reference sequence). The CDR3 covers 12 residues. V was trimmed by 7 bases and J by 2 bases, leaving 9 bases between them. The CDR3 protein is CAYGRAGNTIYF. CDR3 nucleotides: TGTGCCTACGGCAGGGCTGGAAACACCATATATTTT. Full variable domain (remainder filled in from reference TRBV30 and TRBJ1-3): SQTIHQWPATLVQPVGSPLSLECTVEGTSNPNLYWYRQAAGRGLQLLFYSVGIGQISSEVPQNLSASRPQDRQFILSSKKLLLSDSGFYLCAYGRAGNTIYFGEGSWLTVV.

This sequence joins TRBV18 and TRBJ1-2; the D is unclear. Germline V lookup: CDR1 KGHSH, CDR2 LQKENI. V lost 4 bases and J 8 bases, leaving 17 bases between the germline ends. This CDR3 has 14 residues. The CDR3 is CASSRGIPERGYTF. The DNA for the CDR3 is TGTGCCAGCTCACGCGGGATCCCCGAGAGGGGCTACACCTTC.

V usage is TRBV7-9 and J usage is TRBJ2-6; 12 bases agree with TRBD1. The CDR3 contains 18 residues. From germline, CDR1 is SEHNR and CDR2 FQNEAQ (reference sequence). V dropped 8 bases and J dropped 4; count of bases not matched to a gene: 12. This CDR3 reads CASPAQGQGAAGANVLTF. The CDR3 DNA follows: TGTGCCAGCCCAGCGCAGGGACAGGGGGCAGCAGGGGCCAACGTCCTGACTTTC.